Listed below are T cell receptor beta chains from one sample, sequenced in a study of Ad26.COV2.S vaccination and SARS-CoV-2 variants. Profiling relied on immunoSEQ multiplex PCR, and the TCRdb table lists in-frame clones only, not all of them. The sample lists a few hundred thousand clones; around 90% were seen once. This material consisted of peripheral blood, taken in a trial of Ad26.COV2.S vaccine versus placebo. The receptors were gathered from a person between 18 and 60 years old who received the Ad26.COV2.S COVID-19 vaccine or a placebo. CDR3s include the opening cysteine and the closing phenylalanine or tryptophan. The D gene is left open where the match is weak. Clone size is stated in some rows and not others, as once, few, many or a class when expanded.

V gene	CDR3 length	clone size	J gene	D gene	CDR3 DNA	CDR3 protein
TRBV5-1	14	-	TRBJ2-2	-	TGCGCCAGCAGCACCTTTGACCCCACCGGGGAGCTGTTTTTT	CASSTFDPTGELFF
TRBV29-1	11	-	TRBJ2-1	-	TGCAGCGTTACCCTAGGAAGCCCCCAGTTCTTC	CSVTLGSPQFF
TRBV11-2	15	-	TRBJ2-3	-	TGTGCCAGCAGCTCCCAACAGGGCGGCACAGATACGCAGTATTTT	CASSSQQGGTDTQYF
TRBV7-9	15	-	TRBJ2-2	-	TGTGCCAGCAGCTTAGCAGAGCTCGTGACCGGGGAGCTGTTTTTT	CASSLAELVTGELFF
TRBV24-1	16	-	TRBJ2-2	-	TGTGCCACCAGTGGTTCCGCGACGCCGAACACCGGGGAGCTGTTTTTT	CATSGSATPNTGELFF
TRBV9	15	-	TRBJ1-2	-	TGTGCCAGCAGCGTGGGGGGCGAGGGGTTCTATGGCTACACCTTC	CASSVGGEGFYGYTF
TRBV7-9	15	few	TRBJ2-7	-	TGTGCCAGCAGCTTAGCGGGGGTTAGCTCCTACGAGCAGTACTTC	CASSLAGVSSYEQYF
TRBV29-1	12	-	TRBJ2-3	-	TGCAGCGTTGAAGAGGGGACAGATACGCAGTATTTT	CSVEEGTDTQYF
TRBV18	15	-	TRBJ1-6	-	TGTGCCAGCTCCAAGTGGAGCTCCTATAATTCACCCCTCCACTTT	CASSKWSSYNSPLHF
TRBV9	14	once	TRBJ2-2	-	TGTGCCAGCAGCGCCACAGGGTACGACGGGGAGCTGTTTTTT	CASSATGYDGELFF
TRBV7-3	15	-	TRBJ2-7	TRBD1	TGTGCCAGCAGCTTCTCCGGGACAGGGGGCTACGAGCAGTACTTC	CASSFSGTGGYEQYF
TRBV7-2	13	-	TRBJ2-1	-	TGTGCCAGCAGCTTAACCTTAGCATATGAGCAGTTCTTC	CASSLTLAYEQFF
TRBV13	16	-	TRBJ1-2	-	TGTGCCAGCAGCTCCGCGACCGGGGCGAAATACTATGGCTACACCTTC	CASSSATGAKYYGYTF